What follows is one TCR beta chain and its context. This sample was included in a study of blood T cell repertoires in COVID-19. Turning to the study itself: Both acute and convalescent COVID-19 samples were obtained from the United States, Italy and Spain. T cells, B-cell-depleted T cells, or PBMCs supplied cDNA or gDNA.

Original handling: From reference gene primer amplification, estimates of nucleated cell counts were derived. Sequencing was performed with immunoSEQ multiplex PCR; in TCRdb, only in-frame clones are kept and a portion is missing. The V and J calls and clone size were taken over from that table, and D and trimming were inferred from the DNA. The sample shows 65,000 to 75,000 clones, about four fifths of them seen only once. The germline V gene encodes CDR1 SGHTA and CDR2 FQGNSA. Between the trimmed V and J ends, which lost 5 bases and 1 base, there was a span of 15 bases. CDR3 size: 17 residues. This TCR derives from a man in his 70s with acute or convalescent COVID-19. Input material: peripheral blood. The V call is TRBV7-2, the J call TRBJ2-6; maybe TRBD1 (6 bases). CDR3 sequence (DNA): TGTGCCAGCAGCGTGAGTCACAGGGTGTCTGGGGCCAACGTCCTGACTTTC. Its protein is CASSVSHRVSGANVLTF.